This TCR beta chain appears in the sequencing data of a study of blood T cell repertoires in COVID-19. Across the study: Donors in the United States, Italy and Spain gave samples during acute or convalescent COVID-19. The analysed material was cDNA or gDNA that came from T cells, B-cell-depleted T cells, or PBMCs.

This clone was observed a single time. Authors' analysis steps: Amplification from reference gene primers served as the basis for estimated nucleated cell counts. The assay was immunoSEQ multiplex PCR, and TCRdb's table has in-frame clones only and misses some. V and J calls and clone size are as listed in that table; D and trimming were resolved from the DNA. The sample includes about 260,000 clones, about 80% of them seen just once. J was trimmed by 0 bases and V by 2 bases; bases with no gene match: 7. This CDR3 region has 16 residues. From germline, CDR1 is GTSNPN and CDR2 SVGIG (reference sequence).

What was sequenced was peripheral blood. The clonotype was recovered from a woman in her forties or fifties who had recovered from COVID-19. The chain uses TRBV30 and TRBJ2-7; TRBD1 aligns across 10 bases. CDR3 nucleotides: TGTGCCTGGAGTAGACCCGGGACAGGGGCCTCCTACGAGCAGTACTTC. Protein product: CAWSRPGTGASYEQYF.